One and the same sample provided the 9 T cell receptor beta chains below, sequenced in a study of cytomegalovirus exposure and HLA in healthy donors. The PCR made use of 60 Vbeta and 13 Jbeta primers. TCRdb's table, derived via immunoSEQ multiplex PCR, lists solely in-frame clones and lacks some. Among under 200,000 clones listed, 75% to 85% were seen once. Sequencing was done on a sample of PBMCs. The receptor set was obtained from a male donor in good health and CMV-seropositive.

The chain is built from TRBV4-1 and TRBJ2-5, with D maybe TRBD2 (6 bases). In germline, CDR1 is MGHRA, CDR2 YSYEKL. The V end lost 1 base, the J end lost 5 bases, and 29 bases lay between the germline ends. The CDR3 has 20 amino acids. CDR3 amino acids: CASSQVSFLYNSRAGETQYF. In DNA form, the CDR3 reads TGCGCCAGCAGCCAAGTTTCTTTTCTTTATAATAGCAGGGCGGGGGAGACCCAGTACTTC.

The rearrangement joins TRBV2 to TRBJ2-2; 9 nucleotides match TRBD1. The V segment lost 4 bases and the J segment 5 bases; nucleotides outside the gene matches: 5. The germline V gene encodes CDR1 SNHLY and CDR2 FYNNEI. The CDR3 has 15 amino acids. The CDR3 DNA sequence: TGTGCCAGCAGTGGGGGGACAGGGCGGACCGGGGAGCTGTTTTTT. Residues: CASSGGTGRTGELFF.

This rearrangement joins TRBV13 to TRBJ2-5; D perhaps matches TRBD1 (6 bases). Gene TRBJ2-7 matches the end of the DNA better, so the J call may be wrong. The CDR3 covers 14 residues. Germline V lookup: CDR1 PRHDT, CDR2 FYEKMQ (reference sequence). CDR3: CASSPLGAGDEQYF. Written as DNA, the CDR3 is TGTGCCAGCAGCCCGCTGGGGGCTGGAGACGAGCAGTACTTC.

About this clone itself: Other DNA sequences in the same sample also yield this CDR3. The V and J genes are TRBV30 and TRBJ2-5; 8 bases are shared with TRBD2. J was trimmed by 5 bases and V by 2 bases; bases with no gene match: 1. Per the germline V gene, CDR1 is GTSNPN and CDR2 is SVGIG (reference sequence). The CDR3 sequence is 12 residues long. The CDR3 reads CAWSPGGETQYF. Written as DNA, the CDR3 is TGTGCCTGGAGTCCGGGGGGGGAGACCCAGTACTTC.

The CDR3 DNA follows: TGTGCCAGTACCCCTGGGACAGGGGAGGCCTATGGCTACACCTTC. Protein sequence: CASTPGTGEAYGYTF. V gene TRBV19 combines with J gene TRBJ1-2; 10 nucleotides align to TRBD1. Trimming cost V 7 bases and J 4 bases; bases outside gene matches: 9. Looked up from germline, CDR1 is LNHDA and CDR2 is SQIVND (reference sequence). This CDR3 region has 15 residues.

This chain uses TRBV7-2 with TRBJ1-2; 9 bases are a match to TRBD1. The V gene's germline CDR1 is SGHTA and CDR2 FQGNSA. The CDR3 spans 16 residues. The junction had 7 bases not matched to a gene; V was cut back by 5 bases and J by 0 bases. In nucleotides, the CDR3 is TGTGCCAGCAGCACAGGGGGCGTGGGGGCTAACTATGGCTACACCTTC. Its protein product is CASSTGGVGANYGYTF. The whole variable domain, remainder taken from reference TRBV7-2 and TRBJ1-2, is GAGVSQSPSNKVTEKGKDVELRCDPISGHTALYWYRQSLGQGLEFLIYFQGNSAPDKSGLPSDRFSAERTGGSVSTLTIQRTQQEDSAVYLCASSTGGVGANYGYTFGSGTRLTVV.

The chain links TRBV9 to TRBJ2-3; 9 bases fit TRBD2. Per germline, CDR1 SGDLS and CDR2 YYNGEE. The V gene end was trimmed by 2 bases and the J gene end by 6 bases; junction bases not matched to a gene: 7. The CDR3 covers 15 residues. DNA for the CDR3: TGTGCCAGCAGCGTTAGCGGGGGCTCAGGGGATACGCAGTATTTT. It encodes CASSVSGGSGDTQYF.

The gene calls are TRBV30 and TRBJ2-3; D perhaps matches TRBD2 (6 bases). The CDR3 runs 15 residues. V was trimmed by 0 bases and J by 3 bases, leaving 13 bases between them. The germline CDR1 and CDR2 sequences are GTSNPN and SVGIG (reference sequence). The CDR3 spells CAWSVGSGQTDTQYF. The CDR3 DNA sequence: TGTGCCTGGAGTGTGGGTAGCGGCCAAACAGATACGCAGTATTTT.

The chain uses TRBV19 and TRBJ2-7; no reliable D call. This CDR3 is built from 15 residues. Per germline, CDR1 LNHDA and CDR2 SQIVND (reference sequence). V lost 5 bases, J lost 3 bases, and 17 bases lay in between. The CDR3 DNA sequence: TGTGCCAGTAGTCTATCCCCCGAGCCCCTCTACGAGCAGTACTTC. Translation: CASSLSPEPLYEQYF.